These 32 T cell receptor beta chains share one sample of origin, sequenced in a study of T cell responses to AZD1222 COVID-19 vaccine. Only in-frame clones appear in the TCRdb table, and some are missing; sequencing was by immunoSEQ multiplex PCR. The table shows 80,000 to 130,000 clones, with about 87% occurring only once. Sequencing was performed on peripheral blood, taken on day 0 of AZD1222 vaccination. These receptors were collected from an adult in good health.

This clone has only one observation. This chain uses TRBV2 with TRBJ1-2, with D perhaps TRBD1 (5 bases). CDR1 SNHLY and CDR2 FYNNEI come from the germline V gene. This CDR3 spans 13 amino acids. V shed 8 bases and J shed 6 bases, with 16 bases lying between them. The CDR3 protein is CASLRTRGDGYTF. CDR3 DNA sequence: TGTGCCAGCCTGCGTACAAGGGGAGATGGCTACACCTTC.

The V call is TRBV9, the J call TRBJ2-2, with 10 bases lining up with TRBD2. CDR1 and CDR2 (germline): SGDLS, YYNGEE. The CDR3 loop spans 20 amino acids. V lost 0 bases to trimming and J lost 8 bases; unmatched junction nucleotides: 19. Here the CDR3 reads CASSVDPGTGLAAMRGELFF. CDR3 nucleotides: TGTGCCAGCAGCGTAGACCCCGGGACAGGACTAGCGGCCATGCGAGGGGAGCTGTTTTTT.

The rearrangement links TRBV28 to TRBJ1-2, with a tentative D call TRBD1 (6 bases). CDR1 and CDR2 from the germline V gene are MDHEN and SYDVKM. Deletions cut 7 bases from V and 5 bases from J, with 23 bases between. The CDR3 consists of 16 residues. CDR3 sequence (DNA): TGTGCCAGCACCTATACGGGGGCCCAAAGGGGATATGGCTACACCTTC. As protein: CASTYTGAQRGYGYTF.

This clone showed up just a few times. The chain has TRBV5-6 and TRBJ1-5, with TRBD1 matching 7 bases. This CDR3 has 17 amino acids. Germline trimming cut 1 base from V and 11 bases from J; bases unmatched to any gene: 18. The germline V gene has CDR1 SGHDT and CDR2 YYEEEE. The CDR3 loop reads CASSLSGTVPKTGAQHF. The CDR3 nucleotides read TGTGCCAGCAGCTTGTCCGGGACAGTACCTAAAACAGGGGCCCAGCATTTT.

The chain recombines TRBV18 with TRBJ2-1, with TRBD2 identical over 7 bases. V was clipped by 6 bases and J by 9 bases; unmatched bases: 5. CDR1 is KGHSH and CDR2 is LQKENI in the germline V gene. This CDR3 contains 12 residues. The CDR3 spells CASSTLAGEQFF. The DNA of the CDR3 is TGTGCCAGCTCGACTTTAGCGGGTGAGCAGTTCTTC.

Note on this clone: The junction shows a germline mismatch at one end, possibly a read error. This rearrangement joins TRBV29-1 to TRBJ1-3; 12 positions agree with TRBD1. Germline V gene lookup returns CDR1 SQVTM and CDR2 ANQGSEA. CDR3 length equals 13 residues. The CDR3 DNA reads TGTGGGACAGGGGGCACATCTGGAAACACCATATATTTT. It is translated as CGTGGTSGNTIYF.

The J gene is TRBJ1-5, the V gene TRBV7-2, with no clear D. Trimming removed 5 bases from V and 7 bases from J, with 15 bases in between. Germline V lookup: CDR1 SGHTA, CDR2 FQGNSA. The CDR3 totals 14 residues. CDR3 sequence reads: CASSPSVDVQPQHF. As DNA, the CDR3 is TGTGCCAGCAGCCCATCGGTGGACGTCCAGCCCCAGCATTTT.

The chain has TRBV27 and TRBJ1-6; D gene unclear. This CDR3 contains 15 residues. CDR1 is MNHEY and CDR2 is SMNVEV in the germline V gene (reference sequence). Trimming removed 6 bases at V and 9 bases at J, with 18 bases between. Written as DNA, the CDR3 is TGTGCCAGCAGAGGAGGGCTTTGGGAGGGTTCACCCCTCCACTTT. Amino acids: CASRGGLWEGSPLHF.

The genes are TRBV4-3 and TRBJ1-2, with TRBD1 identical over 10 bases. The germline gives CDR1 LGHNA, CDR2 YSLEER. J lost 5 bases, V lost 1 base, and 4 bases had no gene match. CDR3 length: 15 amino acids. CDR3 nucleotides: TGCGCCAGCAGCCAAGCGGGACAGGGGATATATGGCTACACCTTC. It encodes CASSQAGQGIYGYTF.

This clone was counted only a few times. The chain employs TRBV12-3 or TRBV12-4 and TRBJ1-2; D remains ambiguous. CDR3 size: 13 residues. V dropped 3 bases and J dropped 3 bases, with 8 bases sitting between them. CDR3: CASSLASHYGYTF. In nucleotides, the CDR3 is TGTGCCAGCAGTTTGGCAAGCCACTATGGCTACACCTTC.

This clone was observed a handful of times. The chain is built from TRBV9 and TRBJ1-1; unclear D gene. CDR3 length: 15 amino acids. The germline V and J ends were trimmed by 3 bases and 6 bases, with 18 bases remaining between them. Germline V gives CDR1 SGDLS, CDR2 YYNGEE. The CDR3 DNA reads TGTGCCAGCAGCGGACCTCGGCAGGTTCCCTCTGAAGCTTTCTTT. Its translation: CASSGPRQVPSEAFF.

The V call is TRBV2, the J call TRBJ2-1; TRBD2 aligns across 7 bases. Looked up from germline, CDR1 is SNHLY and CDR2 is FYNNEI. The junction had 4 bases not matched to a gene; V was cut back by 3 bases and J by 8 bases. CDR3 length: 13 residues. The CDR3 region has the DNA TGTGCCAGCAGTGAGCTGGGGGGGGATGAGCAGTTCTTC. As protein: CASSELGGDEQFF.

This chain joins TRBV7-9 and TRBJ2-3; D not certain. CDR1 and CDR2 (germline): SEHNR, FQNEAQ (reference sequence). The length of the CDR3 is 14 residues. V gave up 3 bases and J gave up 6 bases, with 13 bases separating them. This chain's CDR3 is CASSFVTDADTQYF. The CDR3 DNA reads as TGTGCCAGCAGCTTTGTGACTGATGCGGATACGCAGTATTTT.

The V call is TRBV5-4, the J call TRBJ1-2; a weak D match, TRBD1 (5 bases). Germline values: CDR1 SGHNT, CDR2 YYREEE (reference sequence). V gave up 0 bases and J gave up 8 bases, with 8 bases separating them. This CDR3 is 12 amino acids long. CDR3 sequence reads: CASSLDGDGYTF. In nucleotides, the CDR3 is TGTGCCAGCAGCTTGGACGGGGACGGCTACACCTTC.

The chain recombines TRBV5-6 with TRBJ1-1, with unresolved D. Trimming left V 4 bases short and J 3 bases short, with 13 bases between. Germline V gene lookup returns CDR1 SGHDT and CDR2 YYEEEE. This CDR3 comprises 14 residues. Here the CDR3 reads CASSQQLGYTEAFF. DNA of the CDR3: TGTGCCAGCAGCCAACAATTGGGGTACACTGAAGCTTTCTTT. Supplemented by reference TRBV5-6 and TRBJ1-1, the full variable domain reads DAGVTQSPTHLIKTRGQQVTLRCSPKSGHDTVSWYQQALGQGPQFIFQYYEEEERQRGNFPDRFSGHQFPNYSSELNVNALLLGDSALYLCASSQQLGYTEAFFGQGTRLTVV.

The chain links TRBV18 to TRBJ1-2; TRBD1 is a possible D gene (6 bases). The CDR3 spans 13 residues. Germline V gives CDR1 KGHSH, CDR2 LQKENI. V was shortened by 4 bases and J by 1 base, with 7 bases between the two germline ends. In nucleotides, the CDR3 is TGTGCCAGCTCACGGACAGATAACTATGGCTACACCTTC. Its translation: CASSRTDNYGYTF. The entire variable domain, with the rest obtained from reference TRBV18 and TRBJ1-2, is as follows: NAGVMQNPRHLVRRRGQEARLRCSPMKGHSHVYWYRQLPEEGLKFMVYLQKENIIDESGMPKERFSAEFPKEGPSILRIQQVVRGDSAAYFCASSRTDNYGYTFGSGTRLTVV.

J is TRBJ1-5 and V is TRBV11-2, with TRBD1 matching over 11 bases. Trimming removed 4 bases from V and 8 bases from J; junction bases left unmatched: 7. The CDR3 contains 15 residues. The germline gives CDR1 SGHAT, CDR2 FQNNGV. The CDR3 reads CASSSRDRGMKPQHF. In DNA form, the CDR3 reads TGTGCCAGCAGCTCCCGGGACAGGGGGATGAAGCCCCAGCATTTT.

This clone has more than one count but fewer than ten. The chain recombines TRBV14 with TRBJ1-2, with 7 bases that match TRBD1. There are 14 residues in the CDR3. V lost 4 bases, J lost 1 base, and 3 bases stayed unmatched. CDR1 and CDR2 (germline): SGHDN, FVKESK. The CDR3 coding sequence is TGTGCCAGCAGCCGGTCAGGGGGTAACTATGGCTACACCTTC. Translation: CASSRSGGNYGYTF.

The table lists this clone with a few counts. The chain uses TRBV3-1 (or the pseudogene TRBV3-2) and TRBJ1-1, with D possibly being TRBD1 (5 bases). This CDR3 region has 15 residues. Per germline, CDR1 LGHDT and CDR2 YNNKEL (reference sequence). The ends were cut back, 0 bases at V and 4 bases at J, with 12 bases in the middle. The CDR3 nucleotides are TGTGCCAGCAGCCAAGATCGGTGGAGGGGCACTGAAGCTTTCTTT. Protein sequence: CASSQDRWRGTEAFF.

V usage is TRBV24-1 and J usage is TRBJ2-1, with no clear D. Germline V gene sequence: CDR1 KGHDR, CDR2 SFDVKD. The CDR3 is made up of 15 amino acids. The V gene lost 3 bases and the J gene lost 8 bases, with 16 bases spanning the gap. CDR3 nucleotide sequence: TGTGCCACCAGTGATCCGGGCCGTCAGAAGTATGAGCAGTTCTTC. As protein: CATSDPGRQKYEQFF.

This clone was seen a few times. The CDR3 reads CASSYRDTEAFF. The CDR3 region has the DNA TGTGCCAGCAGCTACAGGGACACTGAAGCTTTCTTT. The chain joins TRBV6-5 to TRBJ1-1; D perhaps matches TRBD1 (6 bases). This CDR3 is built from 12 residues. Per germline, CDR1 MNHEY and CDR2 SVGAGI. V gave up 6 bases and J gave up 3 bases, with 8 bases separating them.

The chain has TRBV5-1 and TRBJ2-5, with 12 nucleotides matching TRBD2. This CDR3 comprises 17 residues. Germline-derived CDR1 and CDR2 are SGHRS and YFSETQ. V was pared by 0 bases and J by 5 bases, with 8 bases of the junction left unmatched. CDR3 in DNA: TGCGCCAGCAGCTTGGCCCCTGGGACTAGCGGGCAGGAGACCCAGTACTTC. Its translation: CASSLAPGTSGQETQYF.

This chain links TRBV6-2 or TRBV6-3 with TRBJ2-7; 8 bases are shared with TRBD2. Per the germline V gene, CDR1 is MNHEY and CDR2 is SVGEGT. The CDR3 sequence is 16 residues long. V was clipped by 2 bases and J by 6 bases; unmatched bases: 12. CDR3 sequence: CASSYVRGAGVPEQYF. DNA for the CDR3: TGTGCCAGCAGTTACGTTCGAGGAGCGGGGGTTCCCGAGCAGTACTTC.

The chain carries TRBV3-1 (or the pseudogene TRBV3-2) and TRBJ1-3; D gene unclear. Trimming pared 1 base from V and 8 bases from J, leaving 6 bases between. Per the germline V gene, CDR1 is LGHDT and CDR2 is YNNKEL (reference sequence). CDR3 length: 12 amino acids. The CDR3 region is CASSQGKHTIYF. For the CDR3, the DNA is TGTGCCAGCAGCCAAGGAAAACACACCATATATTTT.

This chain connects TRBV2 to TRBJ2-5, with D hard to call. From germline, CDR1 is SNHLY and CDR2 FYNNEI. CDR3 length: 15 residues. The V end was cut by 6 bases, the J end by 7 bases, with 21 bases between. CDR3 bases: TGTGCCAGCAGAGCCCGGGCCACCAAAAAAGTGACCCAGTACTTC. This sequence encodes CASRARATKKVTQYF. The full variable domain, with the rest looked up from reference TRBV2 and TRBJ2-5, is EPEVTQTPSHQVTQMGQEVILRCVPISNHLYFYWYRQILGQKVEFLVSFYNNEISEKSEIFDDQFSVERPDGSNFTLKIRSTKLEDSAMYFCASRARATKKVTQYFGPGTRLLVL.

V usage is TRBV5-6 and J usage is TRBJ1-1; D remains ambiguous. V dropped 4 bases and J dropped 4 bases, with 11 bases sitting between them. The CDR3 runs to 13 residues. The germline CDR1 and CDR2 sequences are SGHDT and YYEEEE. CDR3 coding DNA: TGTGCCAGCAGCCCGCTCCCGGGCACTGAAGCTTTCTTT. Its translation: CASSPLPGTEAFF.

This rearrangement joins TRBV6-2 or TRBV6-3 to TRBJ2-1; 8 bases are a match to TRBD2. This CDR3 has 18 residues. Germline CDR1 MNHEY, CDR2 SVGEGT. V lost 3 bases, J lost 8 bases, and 18 bases stayed unmatched. CDR3 coding DNA: TGTGCCAGCAGTTATTCCAGGATGCGGGGGGCACCCGGGGATGAGCAGTTCTTC. Protein: CASSYSRMRGAPGDEQFF.

Comments on this clone: One end of the junction does not line up with germline, which may come from a read error. The chain is built from TRBV3-1 (or the pseudogene TRBV3-2) and TRBJ2-7; tentative D call: TRBD2 (5 bases). Germline loops: CDR1 LGHDT, CDR2 YNNKEL (reference sequence). This CDR3 comprises 11 residues. The CDR3 sequence is CASSQFFGMHF. The CDR3 region has the DNA TGTGCCAGCAGCCAATTCTTCGGGATGCACTTC.

The chain links TRBV4-2 to TRBJ1-3; the match to TRBD1 covers 8 bases. The CDR3 length is 18 residues. Germline-derived CDR1 and CDR2 are LGHNA and YNFKEQ. V was clipped by 0 bases and J by 1 base; unmatched bases: 8. CDR3 DNA: TGTGCCAGCAGCCAAGATCTCAGGGGGCCTGGGTCTGGAAACACCATATATTTT. Protein product: CASSQDLRGPGSGNTIYF.

The chain has TRBV18 and TRBJ2-7; 7 bases are shared with TRBD1. V was clipped by 4 bases and J by 0 bases; unmatched bases: 9. The CDR3 is made up of 16 amino acids. Germline CDR1 KGHSH, CDR2 LQKENI. The CDR3 region has the DNA TGTGCCAGCTCACTACAGGGACAGAAAAGCTCCTACGAGCAGTACTTC. Residues: CASSLQGQKSSYEQYF.

The chain has TRBV19 and TRBJ2-7; either TRBD1 or TRBD2 may supply D (5 bases each). The CDR3 has 14 residues. The V end lost 6 bases, the J end lost 0 bases, and 12 bases lay between the germline ends. Germline V lookup: CDR1 LNHDA, CDR2 SQIVND (reference sequence). The CDR3 DNA sequence: TGTGCCAGTAGGGGGGACGGACCCTCCTACGAGCAGTACTTC. The encoded protein is CASRGDGPSYEQYF.

Worth noting for this clone: A much larger clone differs by one base, so this may be a read error. The chain has TRBV7-2 and TRBJ1-5; no reliable D call. The CDR3 is made up of 13 amino acids. Germline values: CDR1 SGHTA, CDR2 FQGNSA. Trimming cost V 2 bases and J 0 bases, with 2 bases left between them. CDR3: CASSLNSNQPQHF. The CDR3, as DNA: TGTGCCAGCAGCTTAAATAGCAATCAGCCCCAGCATTTT.